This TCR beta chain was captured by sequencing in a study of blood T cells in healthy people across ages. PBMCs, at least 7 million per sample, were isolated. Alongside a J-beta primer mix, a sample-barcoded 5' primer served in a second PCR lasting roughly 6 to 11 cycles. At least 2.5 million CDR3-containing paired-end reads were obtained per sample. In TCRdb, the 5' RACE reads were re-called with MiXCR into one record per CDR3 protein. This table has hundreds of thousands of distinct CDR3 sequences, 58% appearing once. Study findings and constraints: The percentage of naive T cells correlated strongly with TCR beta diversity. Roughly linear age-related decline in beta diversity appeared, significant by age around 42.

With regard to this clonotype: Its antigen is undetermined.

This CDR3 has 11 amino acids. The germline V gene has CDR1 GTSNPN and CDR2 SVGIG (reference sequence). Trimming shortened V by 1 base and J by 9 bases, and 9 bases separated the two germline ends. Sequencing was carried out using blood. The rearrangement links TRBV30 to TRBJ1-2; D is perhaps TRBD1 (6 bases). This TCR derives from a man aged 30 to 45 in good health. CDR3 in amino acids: CAWSGGLSYTF. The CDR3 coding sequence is TGTGCCTGGAGTGGGGGGCTTAGCTACACCTTC.